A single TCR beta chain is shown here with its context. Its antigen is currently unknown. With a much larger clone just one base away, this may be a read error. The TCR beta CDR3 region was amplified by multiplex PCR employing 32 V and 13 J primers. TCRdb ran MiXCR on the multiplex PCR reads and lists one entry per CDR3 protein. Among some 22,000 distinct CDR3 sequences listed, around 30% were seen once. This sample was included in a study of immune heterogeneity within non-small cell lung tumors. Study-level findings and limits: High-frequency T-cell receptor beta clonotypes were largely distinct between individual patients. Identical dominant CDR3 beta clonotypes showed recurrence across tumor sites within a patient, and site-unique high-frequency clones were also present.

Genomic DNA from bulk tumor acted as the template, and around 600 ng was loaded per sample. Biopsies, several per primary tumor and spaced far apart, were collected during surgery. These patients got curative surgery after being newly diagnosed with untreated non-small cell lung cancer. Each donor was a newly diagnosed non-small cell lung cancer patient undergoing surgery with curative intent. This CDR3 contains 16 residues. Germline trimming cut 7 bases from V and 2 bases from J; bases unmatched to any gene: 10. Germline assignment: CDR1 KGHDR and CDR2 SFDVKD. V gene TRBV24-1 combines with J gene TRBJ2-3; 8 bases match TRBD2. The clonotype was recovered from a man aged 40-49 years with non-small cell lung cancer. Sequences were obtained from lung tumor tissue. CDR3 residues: CATSDQSGGPTDTQYF. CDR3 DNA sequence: TGTGCCACCAGCGACCAATCGGGAGGGCCCACAGATACGCAGTATTTT.